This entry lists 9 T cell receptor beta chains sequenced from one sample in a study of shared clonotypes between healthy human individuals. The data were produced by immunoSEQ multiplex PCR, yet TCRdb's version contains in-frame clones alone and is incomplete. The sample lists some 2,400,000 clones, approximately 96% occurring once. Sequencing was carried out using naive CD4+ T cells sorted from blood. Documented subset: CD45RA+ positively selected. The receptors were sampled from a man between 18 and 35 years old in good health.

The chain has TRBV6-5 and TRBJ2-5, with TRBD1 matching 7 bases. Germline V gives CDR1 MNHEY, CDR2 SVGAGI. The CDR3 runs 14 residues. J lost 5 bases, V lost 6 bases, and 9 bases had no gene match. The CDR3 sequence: CASRAYRGWETQYF. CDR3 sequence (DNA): TGTGCCAGCAGAGCATACAGGGGTTGGGAGACCCAGTACTTC.

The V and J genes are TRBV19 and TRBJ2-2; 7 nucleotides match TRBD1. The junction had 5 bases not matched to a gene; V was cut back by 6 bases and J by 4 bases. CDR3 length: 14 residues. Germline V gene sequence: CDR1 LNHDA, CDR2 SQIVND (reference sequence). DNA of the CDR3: TGTGCCAGTAGCAAAGACAGGGCCACCGGGGAGCTGTTTTTT. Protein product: CASSKDRATGELFF.

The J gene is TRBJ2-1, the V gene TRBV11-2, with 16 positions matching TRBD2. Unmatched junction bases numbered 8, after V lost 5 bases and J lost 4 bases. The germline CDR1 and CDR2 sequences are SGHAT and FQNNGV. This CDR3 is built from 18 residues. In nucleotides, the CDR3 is TGTGCCAGCAGCCTGGGACTAGCGGGAGGGCCACCGTACAATGAGCAGTTCTTC. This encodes CASSLGLAGGPPYNEQFF.

The CDR3, as DNA: TGTGCCAGCATACCCCGGGGCGGTGAGCAGTACTTC. Encoded protein: CASIPRGGEQYF. This sequence joins TRBV6-1 and TRBJ2-7; either TRBD1 or TRBD2 may fit D (5 bases each). The germline gives CDR1 MNHNS, CDR2 SASEGT. This CDR3 has 12 amino acids. The ends were cut back, 7 bases at V and 7 bases at J, with 14 bases in the middle.

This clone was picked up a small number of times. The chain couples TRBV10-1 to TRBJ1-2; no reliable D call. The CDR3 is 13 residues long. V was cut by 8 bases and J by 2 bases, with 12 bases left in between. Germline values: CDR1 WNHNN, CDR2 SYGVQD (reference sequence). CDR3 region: CASSAGRNYGYTF. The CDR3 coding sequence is TGCGCCAGCTCCGCGGGAAGAAACTATGGCTACACCTTC.

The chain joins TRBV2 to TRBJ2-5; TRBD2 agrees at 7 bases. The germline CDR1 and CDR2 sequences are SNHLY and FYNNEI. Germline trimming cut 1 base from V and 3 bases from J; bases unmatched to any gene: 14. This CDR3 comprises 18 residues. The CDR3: CASSEELKSGTEKETQYF. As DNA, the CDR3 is TGTGCCAGCAGTGAAGAATTAAAAAGCGGGACGGAGAAAGAGACCCAGTACTTC. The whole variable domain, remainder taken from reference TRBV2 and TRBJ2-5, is EPEVTQTPSHQVTQMGQEVILRCVPISNHLYFYWYRQILGQKVEFLVSFYNNEISEKSEIFDDQFSVERPDGSNFTLKIRSTKLEDSAMYFCASSEELKSGTEKETQYFGPGTRLLVL.

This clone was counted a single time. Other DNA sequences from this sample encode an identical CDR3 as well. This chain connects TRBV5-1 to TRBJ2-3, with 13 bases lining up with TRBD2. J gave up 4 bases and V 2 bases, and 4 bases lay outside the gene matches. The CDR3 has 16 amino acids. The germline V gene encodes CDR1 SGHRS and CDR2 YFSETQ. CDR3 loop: CASSLLAGGPSDTQYF. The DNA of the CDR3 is TGCGCCAGCAGCTTACTAGCGGGGGGGCCGTCAGATACGCAGTATTTT.

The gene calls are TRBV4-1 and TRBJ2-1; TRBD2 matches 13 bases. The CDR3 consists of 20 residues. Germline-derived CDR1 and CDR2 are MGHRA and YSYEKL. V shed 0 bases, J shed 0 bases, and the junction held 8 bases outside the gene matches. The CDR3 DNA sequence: TGCGCCAGCAGCCAAGACACTGGGACTAGCGGGATTATCTCCTACAATGAGCAGTTCTTC. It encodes CASSQDTGTSGIISYNEQFF.

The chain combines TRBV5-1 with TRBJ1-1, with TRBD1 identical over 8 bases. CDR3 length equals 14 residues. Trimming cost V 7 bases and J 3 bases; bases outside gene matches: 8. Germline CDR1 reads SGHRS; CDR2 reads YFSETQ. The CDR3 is CASYQGAEDTEAFF. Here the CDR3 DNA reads TGCGCCAGCTATCAGGGGGCGGAGGACACTGAAGCTTTCTTT.